Listed here are 30 T cell receptor beta chains from one sample, sequenced in a study of T cells after yellow fever vaccination. One entry per CDR3 protein, called by TCRdb with MiXCR from the 5' RACE reads. Among more than 65,000 distinct CDR3 sequences, less than 15% were seen once, and the ten largest hold 20% to 25%. Here the sequenced sample was CD8+ T cells not binding an NS4B(214-222) dextramer, sorted from PBMCs, taken about 21 days after the first yellow fever vaccination. These receptor sequences come from a man aged 18 to 29 who received the YFV17D yellow fever vaccine.

The chain has TRBV11-2 and TRBJ2-5; TRBD1 might be the D (6 bases). The germline V and J ends were trimmed by 3 bases and 2 bases, with 22 bases remaining between them. Germline V lookup: CDR1 SGHAT, CDR2 FQNNGV. This CDR3 contains 18 residues. This chain's CDR3 is CASSFWGPMTTRQETQYF. In DNA form, the CDR3 reads TGTGCCAGCAGCTTTTGGGGGCCAATGACAACTCGACAAGAGACCCAGTACTTC.

The chain is built from TRBV6-5 and TRBJ1-6, with D perhaps matching TRBD1 (6 bases). Germline-derived CDR1 and CDR2 are MNHEY and SVGAGI. There are 15 residues in the CDR3. V lost 0 bases and J 10 bases, leaving 13 bases between the germline ends. Here the CDR3 DNA reads TGTGCCAGCAGTTACTCGGGTCAGGGGTACTCACCCCTCCACTTT. Translation gives CASSYSGQGYSPLHF.

The sample holds a few counts of this clonotype. This sequence joins TRBV7-2 and TRBJ2-5, with unresolved D. This CDR3 has 13 amino acids. Germline CDR1 SGHTA, CDR2 FQGNSA. Trimming shortened V by 1 base and J by 7 bases, and 10 bases separated the two germline ends. As DNA, the CDR3 is TGTGCCAGCAGCTTAGAGGGTCAATCGACCCAGTACTTC. It is translated as CASSLEGQSTQYF.

The rearrangement joins TRBV7-9 to TRBJ1-1, with 7 bases fitting TRBD1. Looked up from germline, CDR1 is SEHNR and CDR2 is FQNEAQ (reference sequence). V gave up 5 bases and J gave up 5 bases; unmatched junction bases: 11. The CDR3 is 15 amino acids. CDR3 DNA: TGTGCCAGCAGCCCAAGACAGGGAGGAAGAACTGAAGCTTTCTTT. This sequence encodes CASSPRQGGRTEAFF.

This clonotype was seen more than once but under ten times. The V gene is TRBV5-6, the J gene TRBJ2-3; D may be TRBD1 (6 bases). Germline CDR1 reads SGHDT; CDR2 reads YYEEEE. The CDR3 has 16 amino acids. The V end was cut by 4 bases, the J end by 4 bases, with 19 bases between. The CDR3 nucleotides read TGTGCCAGCAGCGTCCAAACAGGGATTAGGGCAGATACGCAGTATTTT. Its protein is CASSVQTGIRADTQYF.

This clonotype was recorded a few times. The chain has TRBV4-1 and TRBJ1-3; 7 bases are a match to TRBD1. Per germline, CDR1 MGHRA and CDR2 YSYEKL. V dropped 1 base and J dropped 0; count of bases not matched to a gene: 3. The length of the CDR3 is 16 residues. The CDR3: CASSQVGQVSGNTIYF. The CDR3 nucleotides are TGCGCCAGCAGCCAAGTCGGACAGGTCTCTGGAAACACCATATATTTT.

The V gene is TRBV15, the J gene TRBJ1-2, with a tentative D call TRBD1 (5 bases). In germline, CDR1 is LNHNV, CDR2 YYDKDF (reference sequence). V was cut by 3 bases and J by 6 bases, with 8 bases left in between. The CDR3 is made up of 12 amino acids. The CDR3 nucleotides read TGTGCCACCAGCAGCAGGGTGCATGGCTACACCTTC. It specifies CATSSRVHGYTF.

This clonotype was picked up a small number of times. V usage is TRBV29-1 and J usage is TRBJ1-1; D gene ambiguous. Germline CDR1 and CDR2: SQVTM and ANQGSEA. Deletions cut 0 bases from V and 4 bases from J, with 9 bases between. The CDR3 is made up of 13 amino acids. CDR3 amino acids: CSVEDKTPTEAFF. CDR3 sequence (DNA): TGCAGCGTTGAAGATAAGACCCCCACTGAAGCTTTCTTT.

This clonotype was seen more than once but under ten times. The J gene is TRBJ2-5, the V gene TRBV6-1; 9 positions agree with TRBD2. Germline V lookup: CDR1 MNHNS, CDR2 SASEGT. The CDR3 is 15 residues long. V lost 7 bases and J lost 5; bases outside the gene matches: 11. The CDR3 region has the DNA TGTGCCAGCACCGACGGGGCGGGGGGGCTGGAGACCCAGTACTTC. Protein sequence: CASTDGAGGLETQYF.

This clonotype has more than one count but fewer than ten. This chain links TRBV7-2 with TRBJ1-1; D is undetermined. V lost 2 bases, J lost 6 bases, and 13 bases lay in between. The CDR3 is 14 residues long. Germline V gives CDR1 SGHTA, CDR2 FQGNSA. This CDR3 reads CASSLSPRSPEAFF. Written as DNA, the CDR3 is TGTGCCAGCAGCTTAAGCCCTAGGTCACCTGAAGCTTTCTTT. Filled out from reference TRBV7-2 and TRBJ1-1, the complete variable domain reads GAGVSQSPSNKVTEKGKDVELRCDPISGHTALYWYRQSLGQGLEFLIYFQGNSAPDKSGLPSDRFSAERTGGSVSTLTIQRTQQEDSAVYLCASSLSPRSPEAFFGQGTRLTVV.

The chain joins TRBV7-8 to TRBJ2-2; D possibly uses TRBD1 or TRBD2 (5 bases each). V lost 1 base, J lost 6 bases, and 9 bases lay in between. Germline CDR1 reads SGHVS; CDR2 reads FQNEAQ. This CDR3 region has 14 residues. The CDR3 DNA is TGTGCCAGCAGCTTAGTAATGGGGGCCGGGGAGCTGTTTTTT. Its translation is CASSLVMGAGELFF. Combining the CDR3 with reference TRBV7-8 and TRBJ2-2 gives the whole variable domain GAGVSQSPRYKVAKRGQDVALRCDPISGHVSLFWYQQALGQGPEFLTYFQNEAQLDKSGLPSDRFFAERPEGSVSTLKIQRTQQEDSAVYLCASSLVMGAGELFFGEGSRLTVL.

CDR3 residues: CATDRGLGYTEAFF. The CDR3 region has the DNA TGTGCCACGGACAGGGGTCTGGGGTACACTGAAGCTTTCTTT. The chain uses TRBV15 and TRBJ1-1, with 9 bases matching TRBD1. This CDR3 has 14 amino acids. The germline gives CDR1 LNHNV, CDR2 YYDKDF (reference sequence). V was clipped by 9 bases and J by 3 bases; unmatched bases: 8.

The V gene is TRBV5-1, the J gene TRBJ2-1, with D uncertain. From germline, CDR1 is SGHRS and CDR2 YFSETQ. The CDR3 is 16 amino acids. Trimming took 4 bases from V and 0 from J, leaving 14 bases between them. In DNA, the CDR3 is TGCGCCAGCAGCCCAGGATATATGAGCTCCTACAATGAGCAGTTCTTC. Protein sequence: CASSPGYMSSYNEQFF.

This clonotype has only a few counts. The chain has TRBV12-3 or TRBV12-4 and TRBJ2-7; TRBD2 matches at 7 bases. The CDR3 is 13 residues long. J was trimmed by 3 bases and V by 3 bases; bases with no gene match: 2. This chain's CDR3 is CASSLRGYYEQYF. The CDR3 DNA reads as TGTGCCAGCAGTTTGCGGGGGTACTACGAGCAGTACTTC.

Here the CDR3 DNA reads TGTGCCAGCAGTGAGACGGGACAGTTATTCACGGAGGCCCTCCACTTT. Translating gives CASSETGQLFTEALHF. This chain links TRBV9 with TRBJ1-6; 7 nucleotides line up with TRBD1. The CDR3 has 16 amino acids. V lost 5 bases and J lost 14; bases outside the gene matches: 19. Germline CDR1 reads SGDLS; CDR2 reads YYNGEE.

The chain links TRBV27 to TRBJ2-7; 8 bases are shared with TRBD2. This CDR3 spans 13 amino acids. The trim removed 5 bases at V and 4 bases at J, leaving 4 bases unmatched. CDR1 and CDR2 (germline): MNHEY, SMNVEV (reference sequence). The CDR3 spells CASSPGGTYEQYF. The CDR3 DNA sequence: TGTGCCAGCAGTCCGGGGGGGACTTACGAGCAGTACTTC.

This clonotype has more than one count but fewer than ten. The DNA of the CDR3 is TGTGCCAGCAAGGAGGGTTCAAGAGATGAGCAGTTCTTC. It translates to CASKEGSRDEQFF. This chain links TRBV7-9 with TRBJ2-1, with a weak D call TRBD2 (6 bases). CDR3 length: 13 residues. The germline V gene has CDR1 SEHNR and CDR2 FQNEAQ (reference sequence). Trimming shortened V by 7 bases and J by 8 bases, and 15 bases separated the two germline ends.

This clonotype was found once. In nucleotides, the CDR3 is TGCGCCAGCAGCCATCTAGGGGGGAAACAGCCCCAGCATTTT. The encoded protein is CASSHLGGKQPQHF. The chain couples TRBV4-1 to TRBJ1-5; D might be TRBD1 (6 bases). Germline-derived CDR1 and CDR2 are MGHRA and YSYEKL. CDR3 length: 14 residues. V was shortened by 3 bases and J by 7 bases, with 13 bases between the two germline ends.

The chain has TRBV7-9 and TRBJ2-7, with TRBD1 as a possible D gene (6 bases). Germline V gives CDR1 SEHNR, CDR2 FQNEAQ (reference sequence). Trimming took 5 bases from V and 5 from J, leaving 10 bases between them. This CDR3 is 12 amino acids long. The CDR3 DNA sequence: TGTGCCAGCAGCGAATACAGGGACGAGCAGTACTTC. Translated: CASSEYRDEQYF. The variable domain in full, with the rest retrieved from reference TRBV7-9 and TRBJ2-7, is DTGVSQNPRHKITKRGQNVTFRCDPISEHNRLYWYRQTLGQGPEFLTYFQNEAQLEKSRLLSDRFSAERPKGSFSTLEIQRTEQGDSAMYLCASSEYRDEQYFGPGTRLTVT.

The gene calls are TRBV12-3 or TRBV12-4 and TRBJ1-5; 8 bases are shared with TRBD1. The CDR3 runs 14 residues. V shed 6 bases, J shed 4 bases, and the junction held 5 bases outside the gene matches. CDR3 bases: TGTGCCAGCAGCGGGACAGGTTATAATCAGCCCCAGCATTTT. This gives the protein CASSGTGYNQPQHF.

Only a few counts were recorded for this clonotype. The chain joins TRBV30 to TRBJ2-7; 8 bases fit TRBD1. The junction had 5 bases not matched to a gene; V was cut back by 1 base and J by 3 bases. The CDR3 is 14 amino acids. Looked up from germline, CDR1 is GTSNPN and CDR2 is SVGIG (reference sequence). CDR3 residues: CAWSGTGLNYEQYF. The CDR3 DNA is TGTGCCTGGAGTGGGACAGGGTTGAACTACGAGCAGTACTTC.

CDR3 loop: CASSQEVGYNEQFF. DNA of the CDR3: TGCGCCAGCAGCCAAGAAGTGGGCTACAATGAGCAGTTCTTC. The rearrangement uses TRBV4-1 and TRBJ2-1; D is unclear. The CDR3 extends over 14 amino acids. The germline V gene encodes CDR1 MGHRA and CDR2 YSYEKL. V was pared by 0 bases and J by 3 bases, with 6 bases between.

This clonotype was seen more than once but under ten times. Here the CDR3 reads CASSRDMGTQYF. CDR3 sequence (DNA): TGCGCCAGCAGCCGAGATATGGGTACGCAGTATTTT. The rearrangement links TRBV4-1 to TRBJ2-3; D is unresolved. V shed 4 bases and J shed 8 bases, with 10 bases lying between them. This CDR3 is 12 amino acids long. The V gene's germline CDR1 is MGHRA and CDR2 YSYEKL.

This clonotype was seen a few times. The chain uses TRBV4-2 and TRBJ1-6; D gene ambiguous. Germline CDR1 LGHNA, CDR2 YNFKEQ. This CDR3 comprises 14 residues. V was shortened by 0 bases and J by 2 bases, with 2 bases between the two germline ends. As DNA, the CDR3 is TGTGCCAGCAGCCAAGAAACCTATAATTCACCCCTCCACTTT. Amino acids: CASSQETYNSPLHF.

This clonotype was detected ten times or more. The chain is built from TRBV7-9 and TRBJ2-3; no clear D gene. V gave up 2 bases and J gave up 8 bases, with 11 bases separating them. The CDR3 totals 13 residues. Germline loops: CDR1 SEHNR, CDR2 FQNEAQ (reference sequence). CDR3 loop: CASSLIPDRTQYF. The CDR3, as DNA: TGTGCCAGCAGCTTAATACCCGACCGTACGCAGTATTTT.

This clonotype was seen at least ten times. The chain uses TRBV12-3 or TRBV12-4 and TRBJ2-7, with D perhaps matching TRBD1 (5 bases). V gave up 6 bases and J gave up 6 bases, with 12 bases separating them. The CDR3 has 12 amino acids. DNA for the CDR3: TGTGCCAGCAGCTCCCTGGGGCTCGAGCAGTACTTC. Amino acid sequence: CASSSLGLEQYF.

This clonotype was recorded only once. The chain is built from TRBV30 and TRBJ2-5; TRBD1 agrees at 10 bases. Germline V CDR1 and CDR2: GTSNPN, SVGIG (reference sequence). After removal of 0 bases from V and 5 bases from J, the junction contained 6 bases not matched to a gene. This CDR3 is built from 15 residues. CDR3 protein: CAWSVRDRGSETQYF. The CDR3 coding sequence is TGTGCCTGGAGTGTACGGGACAGGGGATCGGAGACCCAGTACTTC.

This clonotype was seen only a few times. The chain has TRBV12-3 or TRBV12-4 and TRBJ2-2, with 7 nucleotides matching TRBD2. V gave up 6 bases and J gave up 3 bases; unmatched junction bases: 7. The CDR3 spans 15 residues. Here the CDR3 reads CASRIPGLYTGELFF. The CDR3 DNA reads as TGTGCCAGCAGAATTCCGGGACTATACACCGGGGAGCTGTTTTTT.

This clonotype was counted between two and nine times. The gene calls are TRBV6-1 and TRBJ1-2; D may be TRBD1 (5 bases). V lost 8 bases, J lost 4 bases, and 14 bases lay in between. This CDR3 comprises 13 residues. Germline V gene sequence: CDR1 MNHNS, CDR2 SASEGT. As DNA, the CDR3 is TGTGCCAGCGCTTCAGGGATTATCTATGGCTACACCTTC. Protein sequence: CASASGIIYGYTF.

This clonotype showed up just a few times. The chain recombines TRBV15 with TRBJ2-5; maybe TRBD1 (6 bases). From germline, CDR1 is LNHNV and CDR2 YYDKDF (reference sequence). The CDR3 sequence is 16 residues long. V was clipped by 5 bases and J by 1 base, with 17 bases between them. CDR3: CATSPSLGGRQETQYF. The CDR3 DNA reads as TGTGCCACCAGCCCCTCCCTAGGGGGACGCCAAGAGACCCAGTACTTC.